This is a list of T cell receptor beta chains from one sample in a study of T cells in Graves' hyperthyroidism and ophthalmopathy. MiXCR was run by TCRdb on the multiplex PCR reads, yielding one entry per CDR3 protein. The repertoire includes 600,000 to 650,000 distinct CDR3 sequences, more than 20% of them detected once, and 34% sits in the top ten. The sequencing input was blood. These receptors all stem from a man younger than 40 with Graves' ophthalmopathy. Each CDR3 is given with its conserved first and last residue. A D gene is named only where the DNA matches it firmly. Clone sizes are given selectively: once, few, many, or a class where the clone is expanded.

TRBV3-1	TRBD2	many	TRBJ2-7	CASSRTGGLAGGEQYF	TGTGCCAGCAGCCGAACTGGGGGACTAGCGGGAGGCGAGCAGTACTTC
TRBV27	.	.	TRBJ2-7	CAIPVGPTYEQYF	TGTGCCATTCCAGTTGGTCCCACCTACGAGCAGTACTTC
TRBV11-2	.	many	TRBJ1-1	CASSSRGDNTEAFF	TGTGCCAGCAGCTCACGGGGGGATAACACTGAAGCTTTCTTT
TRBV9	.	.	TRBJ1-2	CASKTGSNYGYTF	TGTGCCAGCAAAACCGGATCGAACTATGGCTACACCTTC
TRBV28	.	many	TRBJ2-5	CASSWGQGGETQYF	TGTGCCAGCAGCTGGGGGCAGGGGGGAGAGACCCAGTACTTC
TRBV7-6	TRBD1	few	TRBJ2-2	CASSDAGQGGAGELFF	TGTGCCAGCAGCGACGCGGGACAGGGAGGAGCCGGGGAGCTGTTTTTT
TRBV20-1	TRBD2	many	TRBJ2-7	CSARGTSGSAGEQYF	TGCAGTGCTAGAGGAACTAGCGGGAGCGCCGGGGAGCAGTACTTC
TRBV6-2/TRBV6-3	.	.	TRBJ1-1	CASSPPPGMNTEALF	TGTGCCAGCAGTCCCCCCCCAGGGATGAACACTGAAGCTCTCTTT
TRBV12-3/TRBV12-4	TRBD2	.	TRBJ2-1	CASSSRTSGNPTEQFF	TGTGCCAGCAGTTCTCGGACTAGCGGGAATCCTACTGAGCAGTTCTTC
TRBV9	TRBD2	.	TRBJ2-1	CASSHTAGGDSYNEQFF	TGTGCCAGCAGCCATACGGCGGGAGGGGACTCCTACAATGAGCAGTTCTTC
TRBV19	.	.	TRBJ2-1	CASSWAFSSYNEQFF	TGTGCCAGTAGTTGGGCCTTTAGCTCCTACAATGAGCAGTTCTTC
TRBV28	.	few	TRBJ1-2	CASRGTKSDGYTF	TGTGCCAGCAGGGGGACCAAGTCGGATGGCTACACCTTC
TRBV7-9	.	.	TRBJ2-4	CASSQMGVAKNIQYF	TGTGCCAGCAGCCAAATGGGGGTAGCCAAAAACATTCAGTACTTC
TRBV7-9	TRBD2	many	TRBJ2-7	CASSRRTSGTDEQYF	TGTGCCAGCAGCCGACGGACTAGCGGGACGGACGAGCAGTACTTC
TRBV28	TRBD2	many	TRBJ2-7	CASSLSSGLAGGGEQYF	TGTGCCAGCAGTTTATCCTCGGGACTAGCGGGAGGGGGGGAGCAGTACTTC
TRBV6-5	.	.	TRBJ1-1	CASSYPDLPEAFF	TGTGCCAGCAGTTACCCTGATTTGCCTGAAGCTTTCTTT
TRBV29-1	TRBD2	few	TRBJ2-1	CSVKDPRLARSSYNEQFF	TGCAGCGTTAAAGATCCGAGACTAGCGAGGAGCTCCTACAATGAGCAGTTCTTC
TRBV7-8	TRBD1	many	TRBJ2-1	CASSSQQGFVIDEQFF	TGTGCCAGCAGCTCACAACAGGGGTTCGTGATTGATGAGCAGTTCTTC
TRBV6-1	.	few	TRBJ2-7	CASSTGRYEQYF	TGTGCCAGCAGCACAGGGCGCTACGAGCAGTACTTC
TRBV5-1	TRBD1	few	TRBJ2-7	CASRPPGQGASYEQYF	TGCGCCAGCAGACCACCGGGACAGGGGGCCAGCTACGAGCAGTACTTC
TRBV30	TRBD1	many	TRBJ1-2	CAWTHGTGLGYTF	TGTGCCTGGACTCACGGGACAGGACTTGGCTACACCTTC
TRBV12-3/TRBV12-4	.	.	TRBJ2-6	CASSNRAGANVLTF	TGTGCCAGCAGTAACAGGGCTGGGGCCAACGTCCTGACTTTC
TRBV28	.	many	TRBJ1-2	CASSPKTGHLYGYTF	TGTGCCAGCAGCCCCAAAACGGGACACCTCTATGGCTACACCTTC
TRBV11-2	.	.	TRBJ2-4	CASSLNTGGSNIQYF	TGTGCCAGCAGCTTAAATACCGGGGGATCAAACATTCAGTACTTC
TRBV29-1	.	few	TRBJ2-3	CSVGQSTDTQYF	TGCAGCGTTGGGCAGAGCACAGATACGCAGTATTTT
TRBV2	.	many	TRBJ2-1	CASSDRYNEQFF	TGTGCCAGCAGTGACAGGTACAATGAGCAGTTCTTC
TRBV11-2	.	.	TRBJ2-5	CASSLALVVGTQYF	TGTGCCAGCAGCTTAGCACTAGTAGTGGGGACCCAGTACTTC
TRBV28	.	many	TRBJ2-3	CASSFRGHLADTQYF	TGTGCCAGCAGTTTTAGGGGACATCTAGCAGATACGCAGTATTTT
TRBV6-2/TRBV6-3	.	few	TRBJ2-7	CASSYDRGTIITYEQYF	TGTGCCAGCAGTTACGATCGGGGAACGATCATCACCTACGAGCAGTACTTC
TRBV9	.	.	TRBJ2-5	CASSVEGGSETQYF	TGTGCCAGCAGCGTAGAGGGGGGCAGTGAGACCCAGTACTTC
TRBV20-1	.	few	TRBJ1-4	CSARNLQGTTNEKLFF	TGCAGTGCTAGAAACCTACAGGGAACAACTAATGAAAAACTGTTTTTT
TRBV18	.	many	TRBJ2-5	CASSPRDWRETQYF	TGTGCCAGCTCACCAAGGGATTGGAGAGAGACCCAGTACTTC
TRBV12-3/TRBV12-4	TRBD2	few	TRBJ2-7	CASGEGRNYEQYF	TGTGCCAGCGGGGAGGGGAGGAACTACGAGCAGTACTTC
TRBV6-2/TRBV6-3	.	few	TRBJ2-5	CASSYSQRKYQETQYF	TGTGCCAGCAGTTACTCCCAGAGAAAGTACCAAGAGACCCAGTACTTC
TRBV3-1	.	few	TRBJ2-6	CASSEGTLVAGANVLTF	TGTGCCAGCTCAGAGGGGACCCTTGTAGCTGGGGCCAACGTCCTGACTTTC
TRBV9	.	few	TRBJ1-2	CASSVGEGLFGYTF	TGTGCCAGCAGCGTAGGGGAGGGCTTGTTTGGCTACACCTTC
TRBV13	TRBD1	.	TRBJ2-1	CASSQGRGPPYYNEQFF	TGTGCCAGCAGTCAGGGCAGGGGGCCCCCCTACTACAATGAGCAGTTCTTC
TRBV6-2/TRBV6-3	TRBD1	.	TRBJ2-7	CASSYAGQDEQYF	TGTGCCAGCAGTTACGCCGGACAGGACGAGCAGTACTTC